The 11 T cell receptor beta chains below come from one sample, sequenced in a study of response to subunit inactivated influenza vaccine. Each CDR3 protein is one row after TCRdb ran MiXCR on the RT-PCR reads. The sample holds 860,000 or so distinct CDR3 sequences, about 20% seen once. The source was PBMCs from blood, collected approximately 5 days after vaccination. Receptors were obtained from a man aged 45-60 years who received an inactivated influenza vaccine.

This clonotype has a count of ten or more. This chain uses TRBV7-3 with TRBJ2-1, with TRBD2 matching over 10 bases. Germline V gene lookup returns CDR1 SGHTA and CDR2 FQGTGA. With 5 bases clipped from V and 8 bases from J, the junction kept 12 bases outside the gene matches. The CDR3 has 16 amino acids. In nucleotides, the CDR3 is TGTGCCAGCAGCCCCGGGAGCGGGAGGGCGTTGGATGAGCAGTTCTTC. Its protein is CASSPGSGRALDEQFF.

This chain links TRBV12-3 or TRBV12-4 with TRBJ1-2; tentatively, D is TRBD1 (5 bases). V was cut by 8 bases and J by 4 bases, with 11 bases left in between. CDR3 length: 12 amino acids. CDR3 sequence reads: CASGRTSYGYTF. The CDR3 nucleotides read TGTGCCAGCGGCAGGACATCCTATGGCTACACCTTC.

This chain connects TRBV27 to TRBJ2-1, with D maybe TRBD2 (6 bases). The CDR3 totals 15 residues. Germline V gene lookup returns CDR1 MNHEY and CDR2 SMNVEV (reference sequence). Trimming removed 2 bases at V and 2 bases at J, with 10 bases between. CDR3 bases: TGTGCCAGCAGTTTAGGGACTGAGACCTACAATGAGCAGTTCTTC. It encodes CASSLGTETYNEQFF.

A few counts support this clonotype. The J gene is TRBJ2-1, the V gene TRBV5-1; TRBD2 agrees at 8 bases. Germline values: CDR1 SGHRS, CDR2 YFSETQ. With 2 bases clipped from V and 9 bases from J, the junction kept 7 bases outside the gene matches. The length of the CDR3 is 14 residues. The CDR3 region has the DNA TGCGCCAGCAGCTTTATCGACGCGGGGGGTGAGCAGTTCTTC. This codes for CASSFIDAGGEQFF.

This rearrangement joins TRBV4-3 to TRBJ1-3, with D possibly TRBD1 on 5 matching bases. Germline values: CDR1 LGHNA, CDR2 YSLEER. The germline V and J ends were trimmed by 0 bases and 6 bases, with 24 bases remaining between them. CDR3 size: 19 residues. CDR3 region: CASSQDLPGFAGLANTIYF. DNA for the CDR3: TGCGCCAGCAGCCAAGATCTTCCGGGTTTCGCGGGACTGGCAAACACCATATATTTT.

This clonotype was found a few times. This rearrangement joins TRBV20-1 to TRBJ2-5, with D possibly being TRBD1 or TRBD2 (5 bases each). Germline V gene data show CDR1 as DFQATT and CDR2 as SNEGSKA (reference sequence). The CDR3 length is 14 residues. V was shortened by 6 bases and J by 5 bases, with 19 bases between the two germline ends. The CDR3 DNA is TGCAGTGCAACATTCGGGACGGCCGGGGAGACCCAGTACTTC. As protein: CSATFGTAGETQYF.

This clonotype has only a few counts. The V call is TRBV15, the J call TRBJ2-1; TRBD2 aligns across 12 bases. CDR1 and CDR2 from the germline V gene are LNHNV and YYDKDF (reference sequence). J gave up 10 bases and V 3 bases, and 7 bases lay outside the gene matches. CDR3 length: 15 amino acids. The chain's CDR3 is CATSRGLAGGGEQFF. The CDR3 coding sequence is TGTGCCACCAGCAGGGGGCTAGCGGGAGGGGGAGAGCAGTTCTTC.

The V gene is TRBV4-3, the J gene TRBJ2-3, with D possibly TRBD2 on 5 matching bases. The CDR3 spans 15 residues. Germline lookup yields CDR1 LGHNA and CDR2 YSLEER. Trimming stripped 3 bases from V and 2 bases from J, with 12 bases between. CDR3 nucleotide sequence: TGCGCCAGCAGCCAGCCCCGGGGTTCCACAGATACGCAGTATTTT. It specifies CASSQPRGSTDTQYF.

The chain couples TRBV12-3 or TRBV12-4 to TRBJ2-2, with 9 bases lining up with TRBD1. The CDR3 is 17 residues long. J lost 3 bases, V lost 6 bases, and 11 bases had no gene match. In DNA, the CDR3 is TGTGCCAGCAGACCCCCCACAGGGGGCGGTTACACCGGGGAGCTGTTTTTT. Translating it yields CASRPPTGGGYTGELFF.

This clonotype has only a few counts. This sequence joins TRBV29-1 and TRBJ2-7, with D tentatively TRBD1 or TRBD2 (5 bases each). CDR3 length equals 17 residues. In germline, CDR1 is SQVTM, CDR2 ANQGSEA. V lost 4 bases and J 2 bases, leaving 24 bases between the germline ends. The CDR3, as DNA: TGCAGCGTTGTAGTCGATCTTCAGGGACCACTACCCTACGAGCAGTACTTC. Translating gives CSVVVDLQGPLPYEQYF.

The gene calls are TRBV5-6 and TRBJ2-1; weak D call: TRBD1 (5 bases). V was shortened by 2 bases and J by 8 bases, with 17 bases between the two germline ends. CDR1 is SGHDT and CDR2 is YYEEEE in the germline V gene. This CDR3 contains 15 residues. The CDR3 sequence is CASSFRVVQGHEQFF. In DNA, the CDR3 is TGTGCCAGCAGCTTTCGCGTCGTCCAGGGCCATGAGCAGTTCTTC.